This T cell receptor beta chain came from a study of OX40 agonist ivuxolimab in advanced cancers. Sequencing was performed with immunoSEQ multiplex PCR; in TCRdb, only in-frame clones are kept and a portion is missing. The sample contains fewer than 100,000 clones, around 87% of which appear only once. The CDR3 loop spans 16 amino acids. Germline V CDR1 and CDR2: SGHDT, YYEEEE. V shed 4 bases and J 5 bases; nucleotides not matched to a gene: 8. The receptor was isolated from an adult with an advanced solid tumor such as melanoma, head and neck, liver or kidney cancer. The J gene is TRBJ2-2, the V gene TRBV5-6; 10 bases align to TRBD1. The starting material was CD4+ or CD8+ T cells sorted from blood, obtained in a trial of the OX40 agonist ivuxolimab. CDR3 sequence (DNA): TGTGCCAGCAGCCGGGTTGGGACAGGGGTGACCGGGGAGCTGTTTTTT. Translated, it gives CASSRVGTGVTGELFF.